These T cell receptor beta chains were read from a single sample in a study of CD8+ T cells in alopecia areata. TCRdb's table, derived via immunoSEQ multiplex PCR, lists solely in-frame clones and lacks some. The sample has a few hundred thousand clones, around 43% seen once. Here the sequenced sample was CD4+ T cells sorted from blood, taken at approximately week 36, from a patient treated with tofacitinib. These receptors came from a human donor with alopecia areata. CDR3s include the opening cysteine and the closing phenylalanine or tryptophan. D genes are given only for firm matches. A clone size is listed for some rows: how often the clone was seen (once, few, many), or a class if it is expanded.

d_gene: TRBD1
v_gene: TRBV5-1
j_gene: TRBJ2-7
abundance: few
CDR3nt: TGCGCCAGCAGCTTGGGTGGCGGGACAGGGTCGAGCGAGCAGTACTTC
CDR3aa: CASSLGGGTGSSEQYF

d_gene: -
v_gene: TRBV5-1
j_gene: TRBJ1-2
abundance: few
CDR3nt: TGCGCCAGCAGCCGGGGTCATTCTAACTATGGCTACACCTTC
CDR3aa: CASSRGHSNYGYTF

d_gene: TRBD1
v_gene: TRBV29-1
j_gene: TRBJ2-7
abundance: few
CDR3nt: TGCAGCGTCAAACAGGGGAACGAGCAGTACTTC
CDR3aa: CSVKQGNEQYF

d_gene: -
v_gene: TRBV7-2
j_gene: TRBJ1-1
abundance: -
CDR3nt: TGTGCCAGCAGCCTAATGGCCTTTGGCACTGAAGCTTTCTTT
CDR3aa: CASSLMAFGTEAFF

d_gene: TRBD1
v_gene: TRBV7-3
j_gene: TRBJ2-1
abundance: -
CDR3nt: TGTGCCAGCCCTGCAGGGGGCAATGAGCAGTTCTTC
CDR3aa: CASPAGGNEQFF

d_gene: -
v_gene: TRBV29-1
j_gene: TRBJ1-1
abundance: few
CDR3nt: TGCAGCGCCGCAAGCACTGAAGCTTTCTTT
CDR3aa: CSAASTEAFF

d_gene: -
v_gene: TRBV7-9
j_gene: TRBJ2-5
abundance: -
CDR3nt: TGTGCCAGCAGCTCAGGGGACTTTAAAGAGACCCAGTACTTC
CDR3aa: CASSSGDFKETQYF

d_gene: TRBD2
v_gene: TRBV7-8
j_gene: TRBJ2-3
abundance: -
CDR3nt: TGTGCCAGCAGCGACCGGACTAGCGGGAGGGGAACAGATACGCAGTATTTT
CDR3aa: CASSDRTSGRGTDTQYF

d_gene: TRBD1
v_gene: TRBV27
j_gene: TRBJ1-4
abundance: -
CDR3nt: TGTGCCAGCAGTTACTCGGACAGGACTAATGAAAAACTGTTTTTT
CDR3aa: CASSYSDRTNEKLFF

d_gene: TRBD1
v_gene: TRBV30
j_gene: TRBJ1-4
abundance: -
CDR3nt: TGTGCCTGGAGTACGGGACAGGGCAATGAAAAACTGTTTTTT
CDR3aa: CAWSTGQGNEKLFF

d_gene: -
v_gene: TRBV4-2
j_gene: TRBJ2-6
abundance: few
CDR3nt: TGTGCCAGCAGGCCAGACAGCTCTGGGGCCAACGTCCTGACTTTC
CDR3aa: CASRPDSSGANVLTF

d_gene: -
v_gene: TRBV7-2
j_gene: TRBJ2-3
abundance: -
CDR3nt: TGTGCCAGCAGCGGGGACTTGACAGATACGCAGTATTTT
CDR3aa: CASSGDLTDTQYF

d_gene: TRBD2
v_gene: TRBV30
j_gene: TRBJ2-2
abundance: few
CDR3nt: TGTGCCTGGAGGGGGAGGGCCGACACCGGGGAGCTGTTTTTT
CDR3aa: CAWRGRADTGELFF

d_gene: -
v_gene: TRBV5-1
j_gene: TRBJ2-3
abundance: -
CDR3nt: TGCGCCAGCAGCTTGGCCTTAGACTACACAGATACGCAGTATTTT
CDR3aa: CASSLALDYTDTQYF

d_gene: TRBD2
v_gene: TRBV10-3
j_gene: TRBJ2-3
abundance: -
CDR3nt: TGTGCCACCCGGACCTTTAGCGGGAGGGCCGGTGAGGGCACAGATACGCAGTATTTT
CDR3aa: CATRTFSGRAGEGTDTQYF

d_gene: TRBD1
v_gene: TRBV29-1
j_gene: TRBJ2-3
abundance: few
CDR3nt: TGCAGCGTTACCCTCCGGGACAGAACCACAGATACGCAGTATTTT
CDR3aa: CSVTLRDRTTDTQYF

d_gene: TRBD2
v_gene: TRBV25-1
j_gene: TRBJ2-1
abundance: -
CDR3nt: TGTGCCAGCAGTTATACTAGCGGGAGGGATTACAATGAGCAGTTCTTC
CDR3aa: CASSYTSGRDYNEQFF

d_gene: -
v_gene: TRBV11-2
j_gene: TRBJ2-7
abundance: few
CDR3nt: TGTGCCAGCAGCCTACCATCTCGTTCGAGCTCCTACGAGCAGTACTTC
CDR3aa: CASSLPSRSSSYEQYF

d_gene: -
v_gene: TRBV11-3
j_gene: TRBJ2-1
abundance: few
CDR3nt: TGTGCCAGCAGCGCGGGACCGGGGGTGAATGAGCAGTTCTTC
CDR3aa: CASSAGPGVNEQFF

d_gene: TRBD1
v_gene: TRBV5-1
j_gene: TRBJ1-1
abundance: -
CDR3nt: TGCGCCAGCAGCTTGGTAGGGACAGGGAACACTGAAGCTTTCTTT
CDR3aa: CASSLVGTGNTEAFF

d_gene: TRBD2
v_gene: TRBV18
j_gene: TRBJ2-1
abundance: -
CDR3nt: TGTGCCAGCTCACAAGACCAGGGACTAGTTTCAGGGAACAATGAGCAGTTCTTC
CDR3aa: CASSQDQGLVSGNNEQFF

d_gene: -
v_gene: TRBV29-1
j_gene: TRBJ1-2
abundance: many
CDR3nt: TGCAGCGCCGCCCTATCTAGCTATGGCTACACCTTC
CDR3aa: CSAALSSYGYTF

d_gene: TRBD2
v_gene: TRBV10-3
j_gene: TRBJ2-2
abundance: -
CDR3nt: TGTGCCATCAGTGCGCCCCCGGGACTAGCGGAAACCGGGGAGCTGTTTTTT
CDR3aa: CAISAPPGLAETGELFF

d_gene: -
v_gene: TRBV19
j_gene: TRBJ1-5
abundance: -
CDR3nt: TGTGCCAGTAGCAAAAGACAGGAGTACAATCAGCCCCAGCATTTT
CDR3aa: CASSKRQEYNQPQHF

d_gene: -
v_gene: TRBV15
j_gene: TRBJ1-5
abundance: few
CDR3nt: TGTGCCACCAGCAGAGGACAGGCTAGCAATCAGCCCCAGCATTTT
CDR3aa: CATSRGQASNQPQHF

d_gene: TRBD2
v_gene: TRBV5-1
j_gene: TRBJ2-4
abundance: few
CDR3nt: TGCGCCAGCAGCTTGGGACTAGCGGGAACCGCAACAAACATTCAGTACTTC
CDR3aa: CASSLGLAGTATNIQYF

d_gene: -
v_gene: TRBV30
j_gene: TRBJ2-2
abundance: -
CDR3nt: TGTGCCTGGTCCCTCCGGGAGACGGACGGGGAGCTGTTTTTT
CDR3aa: CAWSLRETDGELFF

d_gene: -
v_gene: TRBV29-1
j_gene: TRBJ2-1
abundance: -
CDR3nt: TGCAGCGTTTCGCGGACCCAGTGGGATTTTAACAATGAGCAGTTCTTC
CDR3aa: CSVSRTQWDFNNEQFF

d_gene: -
v_gene: TRBV20-1
j_gene: TRBJ1-1
abundance: once
CDR3nt: TGCAGTGCTAGAGGGAGCACTGAAGCTTTCTTT
CDR3aa: CSARGSTEAFF

d_gene: -
v_gene: TRBV2
j_gene: TRBJ1-1
abundance: few
CDR3nt: TGTGCCAGCAGTGTACCGAGGCCTGGCACTGAAGCTTTCTTT
CDR3aa: CASSVPRPGTEAFF

d_gene: -
v_gene: TRBV10-3
j_gene: TRBJ1-2
abundance: -
CDR3nt: TGTGCCATTCAGGGCCCAAACTATGGCTACACCTTC
CDR3aa: CAIQGPNYGYTF

d_gene: TRBD1
v_gene: TRBV6-1
j_gene: TRBJ2-1
abundance: few
CDR3nt: TGTGCCAGCATCCGGACAGGGTCGTTACTCAATGAGCAGTTCTTC
CDR3aa: CASIRTGSLLNEQFF

d_gene: TRBD2
v_gene: TRBV4-3
j_gene: TRBJ2-5
abundance: -
CDR3nt: TGCGCCAGCAGCCAAGAGACTAGCGGGAGTGGGACCCAGTACTTC
CDR3aa: CASSQETSGSGTQYF

d_gene: -
v_gene: TRBV6-5
j_gene: TRBJ2-1
abundance: -
CDR3nt: TGTGCCAGCAGGAAAAAGACGTGGGTTGAGCAGTTCTTC
CDR3aa: CASRKKTWVEQFF

d_gene: -
v_gene: TRBV5-1
j_gene: TRBJ1-1
abundance: few
CDR3nt: TGCGCCAGCAGCTGGGGAGGCACTGAAGCTTTCTTT
CDR3aa: CASSWGGTEAFF

d_gene: -
v_gene: TRBV30
j_gene: TRBJ2-6
abundance: -
CDR3nt: TGTGCCTGGGGCTCCCGAGTCTCAGTCGTCCTGACTTTC
CDR3aa: CAWGSRVSVVLTF

d_gene: TRBD1
v_gene: TRBV11-2
j_gene: TRBJ2-1
abundance: few
CDR3nt: TGTGCCAGCAGCAAGGGACAGTCGGATGAGCAGTTCTTC
CDR3aa: CASSKGQSDEQFF

d_gene: TRBD1
v_gene: TRBV4-1
j_gene: TRBJ1-6
abundance: -
CDR3nt: TGCGCCAGCAGCCAAGATAGATTCTCTAGACAGGGTGAAAATTCACCCCTCCACTTT
CDR3aa: CASSQDRFSRQGENSPLHF

d_gene: TRBD2
v_gene: TRBV7-2
j_gene: TRBJ2-5
abundance: -
CDR3nt: TGTGCCAGCAGACCCGAAGCGGGAGCAAGGCAAGAGACCCAGTACTTC
CDR3aa: CASRPEAGARQETQYF

d_gene: -
v_gene: TRBV6-5
j_gene: TRBJ2-7
abundance: -
CDR3nt: TGTGCCAGCAGCCGTGAGGGCAGGGGCTACGAGCAGTACTTC
CDR3aa: CASSREGRGYEQYF

d_gene: TRBD1
v_gene: TRBV5-1
j_gene: TRBJ2-5
abundance: -
CDR3nt: TGCGCCAGCAGCTTGTGGGGACAGGGACAAGAGACCCAGTACTTC
CDR3aa: CASSLWGQGQETQYF

d_gene: -
v_gene: TRBV21-1
j_gene: TRBJ2-2
abundance: -
CDR3nt: TGTGCCAGCAGCCCCGTGGGGCTTTTGAACACCGGGGAGCTGTTTTTT
CDR3aa: CASSPVGLLNTGELFF

d_gene: TRBD1
v_gene: TRBV28
j_gene: TRBJ2-1
abundance: -
CDR3nt: TGTGCCAGCAGTTTCCGGACAGGGCGGACAAATGAGCAGTTCTTC
CDR3aa: CASSFRTGRTNEQFF

d_gene: -
v_gene: TRBV4-3
j_gene: TRBJ1-5
abundance: -
CDR3nt: TGCGCCAGCAGCACGCGGGTGGCACGGGGCAATAGCAATCAGCCCCAGCATTTT
CDR3aa: CASSTRVARGNSNQPQHF

d_gene: -
v_gene: TRBV7-9
j_gene: TRBJ1-4
abundance: few
CDR3nt: TGTGCCAGCAGTTTCGGGGCTGGGGAGGATGAAAAACTGTTTTTT
CDR3aa: CASSFGAGEDEKLFF

d_gene: -
v_gene: TRBV5-1
j_gene: TRBJ2-3
abundance: -
CDR3nt: TGCGCCAGCAGAGAGAGCACAGATACGCAGTATTTT
CDR3aa: CASRESTDTQYF

d_gene: -
v_gene: TRBV11-2
j_gene: TRBJ2-2
abundance: few
CDR3nt: TGTGCCAGCAGCTTAGCGGTCTTATGGAACACCGGGGAGCTGTTTTTT
CDR3aa: CASSLAVLWNTGELFF

d_gene: -
v_gene: TRBV30
j_gene: TRBJ2-1
abundance: once
CDR3nt: TGTGCCTGGAGTGTACAAAGTAACAATGAGCAGTTCTTC
CDR3aa: CAWSVQSNNEQFF

d_gene: -
v_gene: TRBV2
j_gene: TRBJ1-2
abundance: -
CDR3nt: TGTGCCGGTAAACAGGGAGCTAACTATGGCTACACCTTC
CDR3aa: CAGKQGANYGYTF

d_gene: TRBD1
v_gene: TRBV28
j_gene: TRBJ1-5
abundance: few
CDR3nt: TGTGCCAGCAGTCAACCCATGGACAGGCGTAGGCAGCCCCAGCATTTT
CDR3aa: CASSQPMDRRRQPQHF

d_gene: TRBD2
v_gene: TRBV27
j_gene: TRBJ2-7
abundance: -
CDR3nt: TGTGCCAGAAAGCCGCCCGGGACTAGCGCCTCCTACGAGCAGTACTTC
CDR3aa: CARKPPGTSASYEQYF